This TCR beta chain was captured in a study of T cells in Graves' hyperthyroidism and ophthalmopathy. The CDR3 totals 16 residues. V was trimmed by 2 bases and J by 5 bases, leaving 17 bases between them. Germline CDR1 and CDR2: KGHDR and SFDVKD. This clonotype showed up many times. RNA transcripts provided the source from which TCR beta CDR3 regions were amplified. HTBI primers were employed in a first-round RT-PCR of the TCR CDR3. TCRdb processed the multiplex PCR reads anew with MiXCR; each CDR3 protein has one entry. The table shows 380,000 or so distinct CDR3 sequences, with under 20% occurring only once.

This chain connects TRBV24-1 to TRBJ1-2; D call uncertain. This receptor was identified in a woman in her late teens or twenties with Graves' hyperthyroidism. The specimen was blood. The CDR3 DNA reads TGTGCCACCAGTGATTCGCGGGGTTCCGACCGTTATGGCTACACCTTC. It translates to CATSDSRGSDRYGYTF.